This T cell receptor (beta chain) originates from a study of blood T cell repertoires in COVID-19. TCRdb's table, derived via immunoSEQ multiplex PCR, lists solely in-frame clones and lacks some. The data hold 85,000 to 130,000 clones, with nearly 90% observed a single time. Germline CDR1 and CDR2: SEHNR and FQNEAQ (reference sequence). The CDR3 loop spans 17 amino acids. Trimming took off 8 bases at V and 10 bases at J, with 27 bases between the two ends. The rearrangement uses TRBV7-9 and TRBJ1-6, with D unresolved. Sequencing was performed on peripheral blood. This sequence was found in a woman aged 60-75 years with acute or convalescent COVID-19. CDR3 nucleotide sequence: TGTGCCAGCGCCTCCCGTGGATTGGGCAGTGGGTCATCACCCCTCCACTTT. Its protein product is CASASRGLGSGSSPLHF. The whole variable domain, remainder taken from reference TRBV7-9 and TRBJ1-6, is DTGVSQNPRHKITKRGQNVTFRCDPISEHNRLYWYRQTLGQGPEFLTYFQNEAQLEKSRLLSDRFSAERPKGSFSTLEIQRTEQGDSAMYLCASASRGLGSGSSPLHFGNGTRLTVT.